Listed below are T cell receptor beta chains from one sample, sequenced in a study of blood T cell repertoires in COVID-19. Sequencing was performed with immunoSEQ multiplex PCR; in TCRdb, only in-frame clones are kept and a portion is missing. The data show 150,000 to 200,000 clones, around 84% seen once. Sequencing used peripheral blood. The receptors were gathered from a man aged 35-49 years with acute or convalescent COVID-19. Both conserved end residues are part of each CDR3. The D gene is left open where the match is weak. For some rows the clone size is stated as once, few or many, or as a class when expanded; others skip it.

v_call	clone_size	d_call	j_call	cdr3_aa	cdr3_nt
TRBV2	NA	TRBD1	TRBJ1-1	CASSEKGGRGTEAFF	TGTGCCAGCAGTGAAAAAGGGGGCCGAGGGACTGAAGCTTTCTTT
TRBV19	NA	TRBD1	TRBJ1-1	CASSLGTGGMNTEAFF	TGTGCCAGTTCGTTGGGGACAGGGGGCATGAACACTGAAGCTTTCTTT
TRBV10-3	NA	TRBD1	TRBJ2-7	CAISRTGTDYEQYF	TGTGCCATCAGTCGAACCGGGACAGACTACGAGCAGTACTTC
TRBV5-8	NA	NA	TRBJ2-2	CASSLSPQTGRAGELFF	TGTGCCAGCAGCTTGTCGCCTCAGACAGGTAGAGCCGGGGAGCTGTTTTTT
TRBV19	few	NA	TRBJ1-2	CASSIAGNGHTF	TGTGCCAGTAGTATCGCGGGGAACGGACACACCTTC
TRBV24-1	NA	TRBD1	TRBJ1-2	CATSGGQSYGYTF	TGTGCCACCAGTGGGGGACAGTCTTATGGCTACACCTTC
TRBV29-1	NA	NA	TRBJ2-1	CSVERGYNEQFF	TGCAGCGTTGAGAGGGGGTACAATGAGCAGTTCTTC
TRBV6-5	NA	NA	TRBJ2-5	CASSPNFQETQYF	TGTGCCAGCAGCCCAAATTTCCAAGAGACCCAGTACTTC
TRBV27	few	TRBD2	TRBJ2-7	CASSLGRGLAQSYEQYF	TGTGCCAGCAGTTTAGGGCGGGGACTAGCCCAGTCCTACGAGCAGTACTTC
TRBV20-1	NA	TRBD2	TRBJ2-1	CSASDFMTSGRSYNEQFF	TGCAGTGCTAGTGATTTTATGACTAGCGGGCGCTCCTACAATGAGCAGTTCTTC
TRBV10-3	NA	NA	TRBJ1-6	CAISDRDSPLHF	TGTGCCATCAGTGACAGGGATTCACCCCTCCACTTT
TRBV5-6	NA	TRBD1	TRBJ1-1	CASSFGQGYTEAFF	TGTGCCAGCAGCTTCGGACAGGGGTACACTGAAGCTTTCTTT
TRBV5-1	NA	TRBD1	TRBJ1-2	CASSTIQGNYGYTF	TGCGCCAGCAGCACTATACAGGGGAACTATGGCTACACCTTC
TRBV9	NA	TRBD2	TRBJ2-2	CASSVEPSGGNTGELFF	TGTGCCAGCAGCGTAGAGCCTAGCGGGGGTAACACCGGGGAGCTGTTTTTT
TRBV20-1	NA	NA	TRBJ1-5	CSASDRQSNQPQHF	TGCAGTGCTAGTGACAGACAAAGCAATCAGCCCCAGCATTTT
TRBV19	NA	TRBD1	TRBJ1-4	CASSLRQGNEKLFF	TGTGCCAGTAGTCTTCGACAGGGGAATGAAAAACTGTTTTTT
TRBV7-6	NA	NA	TRBJ1-2	CASSLAPMVMGGNYGYTF	TGTGCCAGCAGCTTAGCGCCGATGGTAATGGGGGGAAACTATGGCTACACCTTC
TRBV5-1	few	TRBD1	TRBJ2-7	CASSSTGQGGNEQYF	TGCGCCAGCAGCTCAACGGGACAGGGGGGGAACGAGCAGTACTTC
TRBV28	NA	TRBD1	TRBJ1-2	CASSRPGTGIGNYGYTF	TGTGCCAGCAGCAGACCCGGGACAGGGATCGGTAACTATGGCTACACCTTC
TRBV2	few	TRBD1	TRBJ1-1	CASGRGQGSTEAFF	TGTGCCAGCGGCAGGGGACAGGGGAGCACTGAAGCTTTCTTT
TRBV9	NA	NA	TRBJ1-1	CASSAVRGDGAFF	TGTGCCAGCAGCGCTGTACGGGGGGATGGAGCTTTCTTT
TRBV3-1/TRBV3-2	NA	TRBD1	TRBJ1-2	CASSLKKTGEIGGYTF	TGTGCCAGCAGCCTTAAAAAGACAGGGGAGATTGGCGGCTACACCTTC
TRBV2	few	TRBD1	TRBJ2-7	CASSWDRVTPEQYF	TGTGCCAGCAGTTGGGACAGGGTGACCCCCGAGCAGTACTTC
TRBV7-3	NA	NA	TRBJ1-1	CASSLGENTEAFF	TGTGCCAGCAGCTTAGGAGAGAACACTGAAGCTTTCTTT
TRBV18	NA	TRBD1	TRBJ2-1	CASSRNRGNFDDEQFF	TGTGCCAGCTCACGGAACAGGGGAAACTTTGACGATGAGCAGTTCTTC
TRBV5-1	NA	NA	TRBJ1-1	CASRSVEVAEAFF	TGCGCCAGCAGATCGGTGGAGGTCGCTGAAGCTTTCTTT
TRBV5-6	few	TRBD1	TRBJ1-2	CASSPGQGTNYGYTF	TGTGCCAGCAGCCCGGGACAGGGGACCAACTATGGCTACACCTTC
TRBV25-1	NA	TRBD1	TRBJ1-1	CASTRQGATEAFF	TGTGCCAGCACCAGACAGGGGGCCACTGAAGCTTTCTTT
TRBV6-6	few	NA	TRBJ2-7	CASSYGTFSYEQYF	TGTGCCAGCAGTTACGGGACTTTTTCCTACGAGCAGTACTTC
TRBV7-8	NA	TRBD1	TRBJ2-7	CASSVGQGRFGEQYF	TGTGCCAGCAGCGTTGGACAGGGTAGGTTCGGCGAGCAGTACTTC
TRBV5-1	NA	NA	TRBJ1-1	CASSLDRLGEAFF	TGCGCCAGCAGCTTGGACAGGCTGGGTGAAGCTTTCTTT
TRBV2	few	TRBD1	TRBJ1-2	CASSPGTGFSYGYTF	TGTGCCAGCAGCCCCGGGACAGGGTTTAGCTATGGCTACACCTTC
TRBV10-2	NA	NA	TRBJ1-5	CASSESVALNQPQHF	TGCGCCAGCAGTGAGTCGGTCGCGCTGAATCAGCCCCAGCATTTT
TRBV11-2	once	NA	TRBJ2-5	CASSLGIGQETQYF	TGTGCCAGCAGCTTAGGAATCGGGCAAGAGACCCAGTACTTC
TRBV27	NA	NA	TRBJ1-6	CASRWLVDSPLHF	TGTGCCAGCAGATGGTTAGTTGATTCACCCCTCCACTTT
TRBV9	NA	NA	TRBJ2-2	CASSWGQSGELFF	TGTGCCAGCAGCTGGGGCCAGAGCGGGGAGCTGTTTTTT
TRBV12-3/TRBV12-4	NA	NA	TRBJ1-3	CASSLWGTGTIYF	TGTGCCAGCAGTTTATGGGGAACGGGGACCATATATTTT
TRBV24-1	NA	NA	TRBJ2-3	CATAAGTDTQYF	TGTGCCACCGCTGCAGGGACAGATACGCAGTATTTT
TRBV3-1/TRBV3-2	once	TRBD1	TRBJ2-7	CASSQGQGSGYEQYF	TGTGCCAGCAGCCAGGGACAGGGTAGCGGCTACGAGCAGTACTTC
TRBV18	NA	NA	TRBJ1-5	CASSPEGSQPQHF	TGTGCCAGCTCACCAGAAGGGAGTCAGCCCCAGCATTTT
TRBV7-3	few	NA	TRBJ1-1	CASSSLTTGTEAFF	TGTGCCAGCAGCTCCTTAACGACGGGCACTGAAGCTTTCTTT
TRBV4-1	NA	TRBD2	TRBJ2-1	CASSVGGGGGEQFF	TGCGCCAGCAGCGTTGGCGGGGGTGGGGGTGAGCAGTTCTTC
TRBV3-1/TRBV3-2	NA	NA	TRBJ1-2	CASSQGQGGVGYTF	TGTGCCAGCAGCCAAGGGCAGGGAGGGGTTGGCTACACCTTC
TRBV5-5	NA	NA	TRBJ1-2	CASSSGPLTVGGYTF	TGTGCCAGCAGTTCAGGACCTCTGACAGTGGGTGGCTACACCTTC
TRBV2	NA	TRBD1	TRBJ2-7	CASRGSLTGGRDEQYF	TGTGCCAGCAGAGGGTCCTTAACAGGGGGCAGAGACGAGCAGTACTTC
TRBV7-2	NA	NA	TRBJ2-1	CASSLIRGEQFF	TGTGCCAGCAGCTTAATAAGGGGTGAGCAGTTCTTC
TRBV30	NA	NA	TRBJ2-7	CATLRPGAGLNEQYF	TGTGCCACCCTTAGGCCCGGAGCAGGGCTTAACGAGCAGTACTTC
TRBV20-1	NA	TRBD1	TRBJ1-6	CSASPTGIGSPLHF	TGCAGTGCTAGTCCGACAGGGATCGGATCACCCCTCCACTTT
TRBV11-2	few	NA	TRBJ1-4	CASSLGWGGYEKLFF	TGTGCCAGCAGCTTAGGGTGGGGAGGTTATGAAAAACTGTTTTTT
TRBV5-1	NA	NA	TRBJ2-2	CASSLAVSGQGVTGELFF	TGCGCCAGCAGCTTGGCCGTTTCAGGGCAGGGCGTAACCGGGGAGCTGTTTTTT
TRBV11-3	NA	TRBD1	TRBJ2-1	CASSWKGGASNEQFF	TGTGCCAGCAGCTGGAAAGGGGGCGCAAGCAATGAGCAGTTCTTC
TRBV13	NA	NA	TRBJ2-3	CASSWRTGSSTDTQYF	TGTGCCAGCAGCTGGCGAACAGGCTCTAGCACAGATACGCAGTATTTT
TRBV15	NA	NA	TRBJ1-2	CATSPLYGYTF	TGTGCCACCAGCCCTTTATATGGCTACACCTTC